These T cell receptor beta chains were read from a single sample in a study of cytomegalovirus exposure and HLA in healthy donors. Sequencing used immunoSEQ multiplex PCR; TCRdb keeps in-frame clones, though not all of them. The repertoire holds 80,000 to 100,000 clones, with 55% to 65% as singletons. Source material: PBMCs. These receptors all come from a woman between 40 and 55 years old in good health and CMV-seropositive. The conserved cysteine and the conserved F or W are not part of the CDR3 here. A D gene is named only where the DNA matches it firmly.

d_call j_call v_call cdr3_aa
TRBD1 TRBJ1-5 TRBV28 ASSLWLLDRPHQPQH
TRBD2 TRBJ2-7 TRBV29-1 SFRTSGYEQY
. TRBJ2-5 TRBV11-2 ASSLAGSETQY
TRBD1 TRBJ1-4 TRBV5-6 ASSRGQGTTNEKLF
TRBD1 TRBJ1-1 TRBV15 ATSRDFEQGGTEAF
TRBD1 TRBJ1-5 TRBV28 ASSLLDRAQPQH
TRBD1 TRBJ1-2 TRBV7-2 ASSRRDRVDGYT
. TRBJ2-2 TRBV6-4 ASSESLGNTGELF
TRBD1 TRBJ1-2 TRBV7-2 ASSFPGQGARNYGYT
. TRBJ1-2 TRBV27 ASKEHGNRAADNYGYT
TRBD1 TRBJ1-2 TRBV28 ASRGTATYGYT
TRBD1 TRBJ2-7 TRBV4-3 ASSQVGTGSHEQY
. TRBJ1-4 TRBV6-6 ASSSTTTNEKLF
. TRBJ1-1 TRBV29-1 SVEDNRMNTEAF
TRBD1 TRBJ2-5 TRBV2 ASSGTGGSRQETQY
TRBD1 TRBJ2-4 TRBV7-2 ASSPSGQATNIQY
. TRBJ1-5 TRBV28 ATTQARGINQPQH
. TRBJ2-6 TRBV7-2 ASSLNLGGANVLT
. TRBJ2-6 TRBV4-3 ASSQDSSGANVLT
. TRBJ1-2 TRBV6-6 ASSSTGMGDGYT
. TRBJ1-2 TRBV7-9 ASSPQIVISSEGYT
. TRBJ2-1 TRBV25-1 ASSASRGLSYNEQF
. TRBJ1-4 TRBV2 ASSSEGFGKLF
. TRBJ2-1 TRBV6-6 ASSYERSSYNEQF
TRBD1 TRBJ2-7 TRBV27 ASESRTGSYEQY
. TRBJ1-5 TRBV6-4 ASSDGLLAGRSSNQPQH
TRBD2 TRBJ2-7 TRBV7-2 ASRRRLAGVGEQY
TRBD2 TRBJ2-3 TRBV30 AWTCLTSGRGTDTQY
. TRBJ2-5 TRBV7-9 ASSFPRRVGETQY
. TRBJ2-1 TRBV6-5 ASTQLSGAEQF
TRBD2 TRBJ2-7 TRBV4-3 ASSQVASGFSYEQY
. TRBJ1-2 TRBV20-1 RTASGHGYT
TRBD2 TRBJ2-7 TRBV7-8 ASRTGTSGTEQY
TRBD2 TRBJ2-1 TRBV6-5 ASRGTSGANEQF
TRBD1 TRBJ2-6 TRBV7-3 ASSLTGVKSGANVLT
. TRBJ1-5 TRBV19 ASQGGSNQPQH
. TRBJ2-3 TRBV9 ASSVGYRENTQY
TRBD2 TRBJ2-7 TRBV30 AWRGLYSGRGAYEQY
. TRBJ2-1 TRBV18 ASSPPGTFHEQF
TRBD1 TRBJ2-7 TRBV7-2 ASSSPRTGNEQY
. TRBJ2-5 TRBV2 ASTLVKETQY
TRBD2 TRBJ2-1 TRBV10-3 ATATTSGADNEQF
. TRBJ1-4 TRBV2 ASSAGEVGEKLF
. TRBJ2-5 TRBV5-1 ASSRRPGQETQY
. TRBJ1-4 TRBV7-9 ASSSRRGGREKLF
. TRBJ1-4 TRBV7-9 ASSDSTTNEKLF
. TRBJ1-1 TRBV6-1 ASIYGGSTEAF
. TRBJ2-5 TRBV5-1 ASSTGQETQY
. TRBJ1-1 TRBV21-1 ASRRGQGSTEAF
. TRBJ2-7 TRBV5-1 ASSSGHLYEQY
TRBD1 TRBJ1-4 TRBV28 ASSQGQTNEKLF
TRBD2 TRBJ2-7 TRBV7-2 ASSFTSGSVSSYEQY
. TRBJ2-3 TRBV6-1 ASSVGGYHATDTQY
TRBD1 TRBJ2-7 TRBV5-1 ASSSRQGQYNEQY
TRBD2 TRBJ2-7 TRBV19 ASSRDGLAGYEQY
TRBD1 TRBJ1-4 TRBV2 ASSRNRGSNEKLF
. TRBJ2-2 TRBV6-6 ASSYGEASGELF
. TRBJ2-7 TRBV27 ASGKRYPRQETYEQY
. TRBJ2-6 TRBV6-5 ASRVTRSGANVLT